This TCR beta chain was captured by sequencing in a study of blood T cells in healthy people across ages. Study-level findings and limits: Diversity was higher, and naive CD4+ cells more numerous, in long-lived donors than in aged donors.

A second PCR, run for about 6 to 11 cycles, used a sample-barcoded 5' primer plus a J-beta primer mix. A single record per CDR3 protein comes from TCRdb applying MiXCR to the 5' RACE reads. The sample has some 790,000 distinct CDR3 sequences; about 28% are singletons. The total RNA that was extracted per sample amounted to at least 5 micrograms. The V segment lost 0 bases and the J segment 3 bases; nucleotides outside the gene matches: 5. This CDR3 is 15 amino acids long. Germline V gives CDR1 DFQATT, CDR2 SNEGSKA (reference sequence). This clonotype was seen ten or more times. Its cognate antigen is unknown.

Sequences were obtained from blood. The clonotype originates from a woman of 80 years or more in good health. The chain combines TRBV20-1 with TRBJ2-5; TRBD1 matches 9 bases. CDR3 residues: CSARDWGTGKETQYF. DNA for the CDR3: TGCAGTGCTAGAGATTGGGGGACAGGGAAAGAGACCCAGTACTTC.